This T cell receptor beta chain was observed in a study of cytomegalovirus exposure and HLA in healthy donors. Overall study results and limits: In a later analysis, TCR beta V- and J-gene trimming showed a link to a missense DCLRE1C variant. In a later analysis, at a false discovery rate of 0.05, approximately 18,000 TCR beta sequences were associated with HLA alleles. Accurate predictions that matched the HLA-A and HLA-B alleles of most subjects were reportedly made from TCR beta sequences.

The PCR used 60 Vbeta and 13 Jbeta primers. Profiling relied on immunoSEQ multiplex PCR, and the TCRdb table lists in-frame clones only, not all of them. This table has about 150,000 clones, approximately 80% appearing once. The CDR3 spans 14 residues. Trimming removed 6 bases from V and 8 bases from J; junction bases left unmatched: 11. Germline lookup yields CDR1 MNHNY and CDR2 SVGAGI (reference sequence). This clone was observed a few times. Antigen specificity is unknown. The sequenced material came from PBMCs. The sequence was obtained from a boy younger than 10 in good health and CMV-seronegative. The V and J genes are TRBV6-6 and TRBJ1-2; 8 bases agree with TRBD1. In DNA form, the CDR3 reads TGTGCCAGCAGATCCTTGGACAGGGTAGGAGGCTACACCTTC. Translating gives CASRSLDRVGGYTF.